The 31 T cell receptor beta chains in this list originate from one sample, sequenced in a study of blood T cell repertoires in COVID-19. Here immunoSEQ multiplex PCR was the method, and the copy in TCRdb shows in-frame clones only, minus some. The sample yields some 400,000 clones, 75% to 90% seen once. Sequenced input: PBMCs or T cells enriched from blood (not recorded which). These receptors all come from a young man who had recovered from COVID-19.

The chain couples TRBV15 to TRBJ1-5; 7 bases line up with TRBD1. Per germline, CDR1 LNHNV and CDR2 YYDKDF (reference sequence). The CDR3 runs 13 residues. The V and J ends lost 3 bases and 6 bases, in that order; junction bases with no gene match: 2. The CDR3 nucleotides read TGTGCCACCAGCAGCACAGGGGTTCAGCCCCAGCATTTT. This sequence encodes CATSSTGVQPQHF.

The gene calls are TRBV24-1 and TRBJ1-5, with D uncertain. This CDR3 spans 15 amino acids. Trimming took off 4 bases at V and 2 bases at J, with 11 bases between the two ends. Germline V lookup: CDR1 KGHDR, CDR2 SFDVKD. In DNA form, the CDR3 reads TGTGCCACCAGTGAAGCACAGATAGGCAATCAGCCCCAGCATTTT. The encoded protein is CATSEAQIGNQPQHF.

The J gene is TRBJ2-4, the V gene TRBV5-1; the D gene is possibly TRBD1 (6 bases). The germline V gene encodes CDR1 SGHRS and CDR2 YFSETQ. This CDR3 has 17 residues. Between the trimmed V and J ends, which lost 4 bases and 0 bases, there was a span of 17 bases. CDR3 in amino acids: CASSLTTGGPAKNIQYF. The CDR3 region has the DNA TGCGCCAGCAGCCTAACGACAGGAGGCCCAGCCAAAAACATTCAGTACTTC.

The V call is TRBV7-9, the J call TRBJ1-2, with D unresolved. The CDR3 has 15 residues. Per the germline V gene, CDR1 is SEHNR and CDR2 is FQNEAQ (reference sequence). V was clipped by 2 bases and J by 5 bases, with 15 bases between them. CDR3 DNA sequence: TGTGCCAGCAGCTTATCGCGCGGCAGCCATTATGGCTACACCTTC. Encoded protein: CASSLSRGSHYGYTF.

The V and J genes are TRBV30 and TRBJ1-2; weak D call: TRBD1 (6 bases). This CDR3 is 14 amino acids long. The V end was cut by 4 bases, the J end by 7 bases, with 19 bases between. Germline V gives CDR1 GTSNPN, CDR2 SVGIG (reference sequence). CDR3 amino acids: CAWTPTGLIFGYTF. CDR3 nucleotide sequence: TGTGCCTGGACCCCTACAGGGTTAATTTTTGGCTACACCTTC.

This chain links TRBV2 with TRBJ2-7, with a possible D match to TRBD2 (5 bases). The V end was cut by 5 bases, the J end by 9 bases, with 14 bases between. The germline V gene encodes CDR1 SNHLY and CDR2 FYNNEI. There are 12 residues in the CDR3. As DNA, the CDR3 is TGTGCCAGCAGTACCGACTGGGCGGGGCAGTACTTC. This translates into CASSTDWAGQYF. Full variable domain (missing parts from reference TRBV2 and TRBJ2-7): EPEVTQTPSHQVTQMGQEVILRCVPISNHLYFYWYRQILGQKVEFLVSFYNNEISEKSEIFDDQFSVERPDGSNFTLKIRSTKLEDSAMYFCASSTDWAGQYFGPGTRLTVT.

V and J are TRBV6-1 and TRBJ1-6, with 9 positions matching TRBD1. Germline V gives CDR1 MNHNS, CDR2 SASEGT. The CDR3 has 12 amino acids. In nucleotides, the CDR3 is TGTGCTACTACAGGGGGCGGTTCACCCCTCCACTTT. This gives the protein CATTGGGSPLHF.

The chain joins TRBV30 to TRBJ1-1; TRBD1 agrees at 7 bases. Germline V gene lookup returns CDR1 GTSNPN and CDR2 SVGIG (reference sequence). This CDR3 is built from 16 residues. V shed 4 bases, J shed 2 bases, and the junction held 13 bases outside the gene matches. CDR3: CAWTYSLQGVNTEAFF. In DNA form, the CDR3 reads TGTGCCTGGACCTACTCTCTTCAGGGGGTAAACACTGAAGCTTTCTTT.

J is TRBJ1-4 and V is TRBV7-9; no definite D call. The germline V gene has CDR1 SEHNR and CDR2 FQNEAQ (reference sequence). The CDR3 consists of 13 residues. V lost 5 bases to trimming and J lost 4 bases, with 8 bases between them. The CDR3 region has the DNA TGTGCCAGCAGCCTACTGATTAATGAAAAACTGTTTTTT. Translation gives CASSLLINEKLFF.

The rearrangement uses TRBV14 and TRBJ1-2, with a tentative D call TRBD1 (6 bases). CDR1 is SGHDN and CDR2 is FVKESK in the germline V gene. V shed 2 bases and J shed 6 bases, with 13 bases lying between them. This CDR3 spans 14 amino acids. The CDR3, as DNA: TGTGCCAGCAGCCAATACCAAGGGGGAGATGGCTACACCTTC. Residues: CASSQYQGGDGYTF.

CDR3 in amino acids: CASGLATNGFEQYF. DNA of the CDR3: TGTGCTAGTGGTTTGGCCACTAATGGATTCGAGCAGTACTTC. V is TRBV12-5 and J is TRBJ2-7; D unresolved. CDR1 is LGHNT, CDR2 FRNRAP, per germline. The CDR3 extends over 14 amino acids. V gave up 1 base and J gave up 6 bases, with 13 bases separating them.

The V gene is TRBV9, the J gene TRBJ1-4, with 7 bases that match TRBD1. CDR1 and CDR2 (germline): SGDLS, YYNGEE. This CDR3 comprises 15 residues. The J segment lost 8 bases and the V segment lost 3 bases, leaving 10 bases of the junction unmatched. The CDR3 sequence is CASSDQGGRGEKLFF. Here the CDR3 DNA reads TGTGCCAGCAGCGATCAGGGGGGCAGAGGAGAAAAACTGTTTTTT. The full variable domain, rest sourced from reference TRBV9 and TRBJ1-4, is DSGVTQTPKHLITATGQRVTLRCSPRSGDLSVYWYQQSLDQGLQFLIQYYNGEERAKGNILERFSAQQFPDLHSELNLSSLELGDSALYFCASSDQGGRGEKLFFGSGTQLSVL.

J is TRBJ2-5 and V is TRBV4-1; D ambiguous. V lost 0 bases to trimming and J lost 1 base, with 6 bases between them. This CDR3 region has 14 residues. CDR1 is MGHRA, CDR2 YSYEKL, per germline. For the CDR3, the DNA is TGCGCCAGCAGCCAAGATCGGGTCCAAGAGACCCAGTACTTC. It codes for CASSQDRVQETQYF.

CDR3 nucleotide sequence: TGTGCCAGCAGTCAACACGGACTTTTGATCAATGAGCAGTTCTTC. Translation: CASSQHGLLINEQFF. The chain combines TRBV28 with TRBJ2-1; D is perhaps TRBD2 (5 bases). Germline assignment: CDR1 MDHEN and CDR2 SYDVKM. V was clipped by 5 bases and J by 6 bases, with 17 bases between them. This CDR3 region has 15 residues.

The V and J genes are TRBV7-9 and TRBJ2-1; a possible D gene is TRBD1 (5 bases). The V gene lost 1 base and the J gene lost 14 bases, with 15 bases spanning the gap. CDR1 SEHNR and CDR2 FQNEAQ come from the germline V gene (reference sequence). This CDR3 has 13 residues. The chain's CDR3 is CASSLGTTTAEFF. The DNA of the CDR3 is TGTGCCAGCAGCTTAGGGACAACCACGGCGGAGTTCTTC. Filled out from reference TRBV7-9 and TRBJ2-1, the complete variable domain reads DTGVSQNPRHKITKRGQNVTFRCDPISEHNRLYWYRQTLGQGPEFLTYFQNEAQLEKSRLLSDRFSAERPKGSFSTLEIQRTEQGDSAMYLCASSLGTTTAEFFGPGTRLTVL.

The CDR3 DNA reads TGTGCCAGCAGCTTAGGGGGGAGCTCCTACGAGCAGTACTTC. This gives the protein CASSLGGSSYEQYF. J is TRBJ2-7 and V is TRBV13; possibly TRBD2 for D (5 bases). The germline V gene has CDR1 PRHDT and CDR2 FYEKMQ (reference sequence). V gave up 0 bases and J gave up 0 bases, with 6 bases separating them. The CDR3 spans 14 residues.

The chain carries TRBV19 and TRBJ1-4; D ambiguous. CDR1 LNHDA and CDR2 SQIVND come from the germline V gene (reference sequence). With 8 bases removed from V and 0 bases from J, the gap between germline ends came to 13 bases. This CDR3 has 15 residues. The DNA for the CDR3 is TGTGCCAGTTCGCTCGACAACCCAACTAATGAAAAACTGTTTTTT. This translates into CASSLDNPTNEKLFF. Using reference TRBV19 and TRBJ1-4 for the parts outside the CDR3, the full variable domain is DGGITQSPKYLFRKEGQNVTLSCEQNLNHDAMYWYRQDPGQGLRLIYYSQIVNDFQKGDIAEGYSVSREKKESFPLTVTSAQKNPTAFYLCASSLDNPTNEKLFFGSGTQLSVL.

In nucleotides, the CDR3 is TGTGCCAGCAGTTATCGGCGCGGGGGCTTGGGGCATGAGCAGTTCTTC. Encoded protein: CASSYRRGGLGHEQFF. The rearrangement joins TRBV6-5 to TRBJ2-1; a possible D gene is TRBD2 (7 bases). The CDR3 is made up of 16 amino acids. Germline CDR1 MNHEY, CDR2 SVGAGI. The ends were cut back, 3 bases at V and 8 bases at J, with 20 bases in the middle.

The chain employs TRBV10-3 and TRBJ1-1, with TRBD1 as a possible D gene (5 bases). The CDR3 runs to 13 residues. Per the germline V gene, CDR1 is ENHRY and CDR2 is SYGVKD. Trimming took off 7 bases at V and 0 bases at J, with 9 bases between the two ends. CDR3 in DNA: TGTGCCATCACCGGGGACTTGAACACTGAAGCTTTCTTT. Encoded protein: CAITGDLNTEAFF.

V is TRBV14 and J is TRBJ2-2; possible D gene TRBD2, 7 bases. From germline, CDR1 is SGHDN and CDR2 FVKESK. The CDR3 runs to 15 residues. Deletions cut 4 bases from V and 6 bases from J, with 15 bases between. CDR3 nucleotide sequence: TGTGCCAGCAGCCCCCGCAGGGGAGGGGCCGGGGAGCTGTTTTTT. It encodes CASSPRRGGAGELFF.

The CDR3 loop reads CASSFGQGPDTQYF. As DNA, the CDR3 is TGTGCCAGCAGCTTTGGGCAGGGGCCAGATACGCAGTATTTT. V and J are TRBV5-5 and TRBJ2-3; TRBD1 is a possible D gene (6 bases). V lost 2 bases and J lost 4, with 11 bases in between. The CDR3 loop spans 14 amino acids. The germline V gene has CDR1 SGHKS and CDR2 YYEKEE (reference sequence).

The V and J genes are TRBV27 and TRBJ1-2; D gene unclear. The CDR3 is made up of 14 amino acids. From germline, CDR1 is MNHEY and CDR2 SMNVEV (reference sequence). Trimming removed 6 bases from V and 4 bases from J, with 15 bases in between. CDR3 sequence reads: CASSPRGRAYGYTF. The CDR3, as DNA: TGTGCCAGCAGCCCCCGCGGGAGAGCCTATGGCTACACCTTC.

A single count supports this clone. The rearrangement links TRBV12-3 or TRBV12-4 to TRBJ2-1, with D hard to call. This CDR3 comprises 12 residues. V gave up 3 bases and J gave up 7 bases, with 7 bases separating them. The CDR3 DNA reads as TGTGCCAGCAGTTTCTTCGGGAATGAGCAGTTCTTC. This translates into CASSFFGNEQFF.

V gene TRBV5-4 combines with J gene TRBJ1-2; possible D gene TRBD1, 5 bases. The CDR3 has 12 amino acids. V was trimmed by 0 bases and J by 8 bases, leaving 8 bases between them. Germline V gene sequence: CDR1 SGHNT, CDR2 YYREEE (reference sequence). The CDR3 sequence is CASSLDRQGYTF. Written as DNA, the CDR3 is TGTGCCAGCAGCTTGGACAGGCAAGGCTACACCTTC.

This rearrangement joins TRBV20-1 to TRBJ2-1; D gene uncertain. The CDR3 runs to 11 residues. Trimming took off 1 base at V and 8 bases at J, with 6 bases between the two ends. Looked up from germline, CDR1 is DFQATT and CDR2 is SNEGSKA (reference sequence). The CDR3 DNA reads as TGCAGTGCTAGAGTCCTCGATGAGCAGTTCTTC. Translation: CSARVLDEQFF.

The chain employs TRBV3-1 (or the pseudogene TRBV3-2) and TRBJ1-3; 7 nucleotides match TRBD1. This CDR3 is built from 16 residues. Germline-derived CDR1 and CDR2 are LGHDT and YNNKEL (reference sequence). V was clipped by 6 bases and J by 0 bases; unmatched bases: 8. The CDR3 DNA reads TGTGCCAGCAGGGATGGACAGGACTTCTCTGGAAACACCATATATTTT. Residues: CASRDGQDFSGNTIYF.

The chain uses TRBV19 and TRBJ2-6; tentative D call: TRBD2 (5 bases). Germline assignment: CDR1 LNHDA and CDR2 SQIVND (reference sequence). CDR3 length: 15 amino acids. V shed 4 bases and J shed 0 bases, with 7 bases lying between them. Written as DNA, the CDR3 is TGTGCCAGTAGTACGACTAACTCTGGGGCCAACGTCCTGACTTTC. Amino acids: CASSTTNSGANVLTF.

The chain is built from TRBV19 and TRBJ1-5, with 7 bases fitting TRBD1. The length of the CDR3 is 16 residues. The J segment lost 0 bases and the V segment lost 8 bases, leaving 10 bases of the junction unmatched. Germline V CDR1 and CDR2: LNHDA, SQIVND (reference sequence). This CDR3 is CASRDSHIHSNQPQHF. The CDR3 DNA reads TGTGCCAGTCGGGACAGCCATATTCATAGCAATCAGCCCCAGCATTTT.

This chain uses TRBV30 with TRBJ2-7; possibly TRBD2 for D (5 bases). This CDR3 is 11 amino acids long. CDR1 is GTSNPN and CDR2 is SVGIG in the germline V gene (reference sequence). V was clipped by 5 bases and J by 2 bases, with 7 bases between them. This CDR3 reads CAWGRAYEQYF. CDR3 coding DNA: TGTGCCTGGGGGCGGGCCTACGAGCAGTACTTC.

CDR3 amino acids: CASSGETGYSYNEQFF. The CDR3 DNA reads TGTGCCAGCAGCGGAGAAACTGGTTACTCCTACAATGAGCAGTTCTTC. The chain recombines TRBV21-1 with TRBJ2-1; TRBD2, as called in the table, went unchecked against the DNA. TRBV21-1 corresponds to a pseudogene. The CDR3 runs to 16 residues.

This chain connects TRBV11-2 to TRBJ2-1; TRBD2 aligns across 13 bases. Germline V gives CDR1 SGHAT, CDR2 FQNNGV. CDR3 length: 15 amino acids. V lost 5 bases and J lost 6; bases outside the gene matches: 4. DNA for the CDR3: TGTGCCAGCAGCCGACTAGCGGGAGGAGCCAATGAGCAGTTCTTC. Its protein is CASSRLAGGANEQFF.